These T cell receptor beta chains were read from a single sample in a study of identical twins. TCRdb re-analysed the 5' RACE reads in MiXCR, keeping a single row per CDR3 protein. The sample yields about 690,000 distinct CDR3 sequences, less than 7% seen once. Sequencing input: naive T cells sorted from blood. These receptors were collected from a young man in good health. CDR3s include the opening cysteine and the closing phenylalanine or tryptophan. The order of the fields is V gene, D gene, J gene, clone size, CDR3 protein, CDR3 DNA. D genes are given only for firm matches. Some rows have no size entry. The others give once, few or many, or a class for an expanded clone.

>TRBV4-1|NA|TRBJ1-5|few
CASSQAGVSNQPQHF
TGCGCCAGCAGCCAAGCAGGGGTGAGCAATCAGCCCCAGCATTTT
>TRBV12-3/TRBV12-4|NA|TRBJ2-4|NA
CASSFNRVLNIQYF
TGTGCCAGCAGTTTCAACAGGGTTCTAAACATTCAGTACTTC
>TRBV29-1|NA|TRBJ2-7|many
CSGFLGGEQYF
TGCAGCGGCTTCCTAGGAGGCGAGCAGTACTTC
>TRBV20-1|TRBD2|TRBJ2-1|few
CSARDGGRVYNEQFF
TGCAGTGCTAGAGATGGCGGGAGGGTTTACAATGAGCAGTTCTTC
>TRBV19|TRBD1|TRBJ2-7|few
CASSIVAGGDAYEQYF
TGTGCCAGTAGTATAGTGGCAGGGGGCGATGCCTACGAGCAGTACTTC
>TRBV6-5|NA|TRBJ2-5|many
CAARRPHQETQYF
TGTGCCGCAAGGCGCCCCCATCAAGAGACCCAGTACTTC
>TRBV7-3|TRBD2|TRBJ2-3|many
CASSSGLAANTDTQYF
TGTGCCAGCAGCTCGGGACTAGCGGCCAACACAGATACGCAGTATTTT
>TRBV20-1|TRBD2|TRBJ2-7|many
CSGVGRETPHEQYF
TGCAGTGGGGTCGGGCGGGAGACACCCCACGAGCAGTACTTC
>TRBV20-1|TRBD1|TRBJ1-2|few
CSAKGTGRLGYTF
TGCAGTGCTAAGGGGACAGGGCGGCTTGGCTACACCTTC
>TRBV20-1|TRBD2|TRBJ2-3|NA
CSASATSGPKGTQYF
TGCAGTGCTAGTGCGACTAGCGGCCCGAAGGGTACGCAGTATTTT
>TRBV29-1|NA|TRBJ1-5|many
CSVVRRLGPQHF
TGCAGCGTTGTGAGGCGGTTAGGGCCCCAGCATTTT
>TRBV5-1|TRBD1|TRBJ2-1|many
CASSTTGEVYNEQFF
TGCGCCAGCAGCACGACAGGGGAGGTCTACAATGAGCAGTTCTTC
>TRBV7-8|NA|TRBJ2-5|NA
CASSVGRLGALGGETQYF
TGTGCCAGCAGCGTAGGAAGATTAGGGGCGCTGGGTGGTGAGACCCAGTACTTC
>TRBV7-2|NA|TRBJ1-1|NA
CASRRLDGYTEAFF
TGTGCCAGCAGGCGCCTCGATGGATACACTGAAGCTTTCTTT
>TRBV5-1|TRBD1|TRBJ2-5|few
CASSLSAPGTGTETQYF
TGCGCCAGCAGCTTGTCGGCTCCCGGGACAGGGACAGAGACCCAGTACTTC
>TRBV7-3|NA|TRBJ2-3|few
CASSFYGTDTQYF
TGTGCCAGCAGCTTTTATGGCACAGATACGCAGTATTTT
>TRBV3-1|NA|TRBJ2-3|many
CASSQGPGHITDTQYF
TGTGCCAGCAGCCAAGGTCCCGGCCACATAACAGATACGCAGTATTTT
>TRBV11-2|TRBD2|TRBJ2-1|few
CASKKEGLAGVGAYNEQFF
TGTGCCAGCAAAAAGGAGGGACTAGCGGGGGTAGGGGCCTACAATGAGCAGTTCTTC
>TRBV3-1|TRBD2|TRBJ2-1|NA
CASSQDLAGGPWNEQIF
TGTGCCAGCAGCCAAGATCTAGCGGGAGGCCCTTGGAATGAGCAGATCTTC